This T cell receptor (beta chain) was sequenced in a study of T cells in localized non-small cell lung cancer (dated by TCRdb to the early 2020s). Regarding the study in general: The study examined T cell repertoires in approximately 240 patients with early-stage NSCLC and compared tumors with uninvolved tumor-adjacent lungs. The cohort consisted of around 250 treatment-naive NSCLC patients whose localized lung tumors had been resected. A mean age of about 66 years was recorded for the NSCLC patients, of whom 120 to 150 were male and about 100 were female.

At diagnosis, peripheral blood, uninvolved tumor-adjacent lung and tumor were collected and stored as a combination of fresh-frozen and FFPE material. For TCR repertoire profiling, blood samples were analyzed in the form of peripheral blood mononuclear cells. A remark on this clone: Its antigen remains unidentified. There are no base qualities to consult, and no much larger clone falls within one base.

CDR1 and CDR2, per the germline V gene, are SGHTA and FQGNSA. The junction shows trimming of 5 bases on V and 0 bases on J, plus 7 bases between the germline ends. Including the terminal cysteine and phenylalanine, the CDR3 comprises 13 residues. Only the CDR3 region is kept as DNA, spanning 39 bases read in frame from base 1. The immunoSEQ Assay was used to sequence TCR beta CDR3 regions from DNA. Under the source paper's analysis protocol: T cell density was computed as TCR beta template counts normalized to usable DNA estimated by amplifying housekeeping genes. Richness was estimated with the preseqR package, extrapolating to 400,000 templates for PBMC samples and 120,000 templates for tissue samples. Clonality was defined by subtracting Pielou's evenness from one. Tissue-enriched TCRs were identified through differential abundance testing performed on productive amino-acid clonotypes, with a minimum total count of 5 and an alpha of 0.1. The Jaccard Index and the Morisita Overlap Index were used to measure how much the repertoires overlapped between compartments. GLIPH grouped TCR beta CDR3s together with public tetramer-defined viral CDR3s, and a viral motif had to include at least three viral sequences and also show V-gene enrichment. TCRdb provides this immuneACCESS table in a form limited to in-frame rearrangements. Some clones are lacking; in checked studies, under half of them reflect an unresolved V gene, and why the rest are absent is not known. The D gene and trimming were derived from the DNA, and the V and J assignments and clone size from that table. In all, the sample holds about 36,000 clones, and roughly nine tenths of those were seen once. The biggest ten clones account for about 7% of the sample.

The investigation overall reported the following: Uninvolved tumor-adjacent lung showed the highest T cell clonality, higher than tumor, which suggests more focused antigenic responses in the uninvolved tumor-adjacent lung. Multi-region tumor sequencing was not performed, so intratumor heterogeneity could not be excluded. Of the top 100 tumor clones, a median of around 57 were detected in paired uninvolved adjacent lung; approximately 30 were also among that lung's top 100. Longer overall survival was associated with higher blood T cell density, whereas shorter survival was associated with higher adjacent-lung clonality. Because the study design was exploratory, TCR variables were selected using unadjusted p-values without false-discovery rate correction.

This receptor was identified in a woman aged 35-75 years with stage I lung adenocarcinoma. The chain employs TRBV7-2 and TRBJ1-1, with no confidently assigned D gene. The specimen was peripheral blood, collected before any cancer treatment. CDR3 protein: CASSVYMNTEAFF. The DNA sequence is as follows: TGTGCCAGCAGCGTCTACATGAACACTGAAGCTTTCTTT.